The TCR beta chain described here comes from a study of T cell clusters in autoimmune cytopenias. TRB rearrangements were amplified by touch-down multiplex PCR with mixed TRB-A/B primers. TCRdb reprocessed the multiplex PCR reads; each CDR3 protein has one entry and no DNA is given. The specimen's table records thousands of distinct CDR3 sequences. By frequency, this clonotype is medium-sized (0.01 to 0.1%). Per germline, CDR1 SGHVS and CDR2 FNYEAQ. The CDR3 length is 15 residues. Roughly 38,000 genome equivalents of blood DNA were amplified for TRB. These records were also assigned to another study, of T cell repertoires in aging, cancer and after chemotherapy.

The sample comprised peripheral blood. This TCR was sampled from a human donor in good health. The chain employs TRBV7-6 and TRBJ1-5; the TCRdb call, TRBD1, lacks DNA for checking. The CDR3 sequence is CASSFDIRGDQPQHF.